This passage covers 5 T cell receptor beta chains from one sample sequenced in a study of T cell responses to AZD1222 COVID-19 vaccine. The table came from immunoSEQ multiplex PCR; TCRdb's copy has only in-frame clones and leaves some out. The data hold approximately 140,000 clones, with 82% observed a single time. The source material was peripheral blood, sampled on day 0 of MenACWY control vaccination. The receptors here all came from an adult in good health.

The genes are TRBV18 and TRBJ1-2; D is unclear. Trimming pared 2 bases from V and 1 base from J, leaving 11 bases between. The CDR3 sequence is 15 residues long. The germline V gene has CDR1 KGHSH and CDR2 LQKENI. This CDR3 is CASSPSGGHNYGYTF. As DNA, the CDR3 is TGTGCCAGCTCACCATCGGGCGGCCATAACTATGGCTACACCTTC.

This chain connects TRBV12-5 to TRBJ2-7, with D possibly matching TRBD1 (5 bases). The CDR3 totals 14 residues. Germline V gene sequence: CDR1 LGHNT, CDR2 FRNRAP. V was trimmed by 3 bases and J by 2 bases, leaving 11 bases between them. The CDR3 DNA is TGTGCTAGTGGTTTTACAAGACAGACCTACGAGCAGTACGTC. As protein: CASGFTRQTYEQYV.

The rearrangement links TRBV7-9 to TRBJ2-3; 9 bases match TRBD1. This CDR3 has 14 amino acids. Germline loops: CDR1 SEHNR, CDR2 FQNEAQ (reference sequence). The V and J ends lost 5 bases and 6 bases, in that order; junction bases with no gene match: 6. CDR3 region: CASSLGTGWDTQYF. In DNA form, the CDR3 reads TGTGCCAGCAGCCTCGGGACAGGGTGGGATACGCAGTATTTT. The full variable domain, completed using reference TRBV7-9 and TRBJ2-3, is DTGVSQNPRHKITKRGQNVTFRCDPISEHNRLYWYRQTLGQGPEFLTYFQNEAQLEKSRLLSDRFSAERPKGSFSTLEIQRTEQGDSAMYLCASSLGTGWDTQYFGPGTRLTVL.

CDR3 protein: CASSPWPPAESDYGYTF. DNA of the CDR3: TGCGCCAGCAGCCCATGGCCCCCAGCCGAGAGTGACTATGGCTACACCTTC. The chain combines TRBV5-1 with TRBJ1-2; unclear D gene. V dropped 4 bases and J dropped 3 bases, with 22 bases sitting between them. The CDR3 extends over 17 amino acids. CDR1 is SGHRS and CDR2 is YFSETQ in the germline V gene.

This chain uses TRBV5-4 with TRBJ2-3; the match to TRBD2 covers 13 bases. Germline values: CDR1 SGHNT, CDR2 YYREEE (reference sequence). CDR3 length: 16 residues. Trimming cost V 4 bases and J 1 base; bases outside gene matches: 3. This chain's CDR3 is CASSLGLAGGTDTQYF. The CDR3 nucleotides read TGTGCCAGCAGCCTTGGACTAGCGGGGGGCACAGATACGCAGTATTTT. Complete variable domain (other parts from reference TRBV5-4 and TRBJ2-3): ETGVTQSPTHLIKTRGQQVTLRCSSQSGHNTVSWYQQALGQGPQFIFQYYREEENGRGNFPPRFSGLQFPNYSSELNVNALELDDSALYLCASSLGLAGGTDTQYFGPGTRLTVL.